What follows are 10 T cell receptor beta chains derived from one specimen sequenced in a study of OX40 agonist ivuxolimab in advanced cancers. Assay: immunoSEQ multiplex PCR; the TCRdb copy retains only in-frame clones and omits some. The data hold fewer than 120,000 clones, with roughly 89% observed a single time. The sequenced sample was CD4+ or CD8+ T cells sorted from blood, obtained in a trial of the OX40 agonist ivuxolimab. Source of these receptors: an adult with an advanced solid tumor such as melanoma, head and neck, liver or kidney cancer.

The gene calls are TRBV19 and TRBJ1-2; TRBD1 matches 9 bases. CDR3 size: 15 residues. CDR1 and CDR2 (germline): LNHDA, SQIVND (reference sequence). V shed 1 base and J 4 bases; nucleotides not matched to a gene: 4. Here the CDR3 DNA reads TGTGCCAGTAGTATAGGAACAGGGGGCGCCTATGGCTACACCTTC. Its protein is CASSIGTGGAYGYTF.

As DNA, the CDR3 is TGTGCCAGTAGTGTAAGACTAGCGGGTTTCCAAGAGACCCAGTACTTC. This codes for CASSVRLAGFQETQYF. The chain joins TRBV19 to TRBJ2-5; 10 bases are a match to TRBD2. Looked up from germline, CDR1 is LNHDA and CDR2 is SQIVND (reference sequence). There are 16 residues in the CDR3. V lost 5 bases to trimming and J lost 1 base; unmatched junction nucleotides: 7.

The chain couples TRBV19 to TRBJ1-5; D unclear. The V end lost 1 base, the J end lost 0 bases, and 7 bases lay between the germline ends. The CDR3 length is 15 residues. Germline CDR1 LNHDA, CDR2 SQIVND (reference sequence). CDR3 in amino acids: CASSIGGSSNQPQHF. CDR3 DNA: TGTGCCAGTAGTATAGGAGGGTCTAGCAATCAGCCCCAGCATTTT.

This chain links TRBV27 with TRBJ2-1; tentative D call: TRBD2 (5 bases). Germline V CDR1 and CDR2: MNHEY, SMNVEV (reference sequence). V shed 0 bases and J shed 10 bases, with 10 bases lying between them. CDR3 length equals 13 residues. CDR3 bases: TGTGCCAGCAGTTTATCGTTAGGGAGAGAGCAGTTCTTC. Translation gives CASSLSLGREQFF.

The CDR3 reads CAWTGASDTQYF. The DNA of the CDR3 is TGTGCCTGGACAGGGGCCTCAGATACGCAGTATTTT. This chain uses TRBV30 with TRBJ2-3, with a possible D match to TRBD1 (6 bases). CDR3 size: 12 residues. Trimming pared 4 bases from V and 4 bases from J, leaving 9 bases between. Germline CDR1 is GTSNPN and CDR2 is SVGIG (reference sequence).

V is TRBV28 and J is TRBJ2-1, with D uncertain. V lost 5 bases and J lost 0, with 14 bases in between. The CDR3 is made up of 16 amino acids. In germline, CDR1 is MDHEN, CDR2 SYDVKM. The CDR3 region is CASSPASASSYNEQFF. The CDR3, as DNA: TGTGCCAGCAGTCCCGCAAGCGCCAGCTCCTACAATGAGCAGTTCTTC. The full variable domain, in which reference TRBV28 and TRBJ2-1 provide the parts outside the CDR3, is DVKVTQSSRYLVKRTGEKVFLECVQDMDHENMFWYRQDPGLGLRLIYFSYDVKMKEKGDIPEGYSVSREKKERFSLILESASTNQTSMYLCASSPASASSYNEQFFGPGTRLTVL.

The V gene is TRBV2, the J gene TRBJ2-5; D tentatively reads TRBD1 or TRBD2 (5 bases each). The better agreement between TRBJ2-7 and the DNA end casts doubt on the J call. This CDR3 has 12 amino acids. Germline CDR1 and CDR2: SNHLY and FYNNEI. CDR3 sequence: CASSEGAYEQYF. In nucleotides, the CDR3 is TGTGCCAGCAGTGAGGGGGCCTACGAGCAGTACTTC.

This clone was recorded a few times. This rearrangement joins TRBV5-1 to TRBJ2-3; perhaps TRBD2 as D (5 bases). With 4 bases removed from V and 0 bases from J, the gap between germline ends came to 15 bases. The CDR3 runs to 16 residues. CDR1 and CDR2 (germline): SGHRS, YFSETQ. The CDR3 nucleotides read TGCGCCAGCAGCACTGGATCTAGCTCCAGCACAGATACGCAGTATTTT. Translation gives CASSTGSSSSTDTQYF.

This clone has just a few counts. CDR3 sequence (DNA): TGTGCCAGCAGTTTAGAGGGACAGACGGTTCATTTGACCCAGCATTTT. Its translation: CASSLEGQTVHLTQHF. The chain couples TRBV28 to TRBJ1-5; 7 bases fit TRBD1. The CDR3 runs to 16 residues. Per germline, CDR1 MDHEN and CDR2 SYDVKM. V shed 2 bases, J shed 11 bases, and the junction held 15 bases outside the gene matches.

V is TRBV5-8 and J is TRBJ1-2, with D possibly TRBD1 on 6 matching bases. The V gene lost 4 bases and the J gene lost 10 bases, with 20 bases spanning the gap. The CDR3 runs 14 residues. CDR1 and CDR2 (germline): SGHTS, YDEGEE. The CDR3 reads CASSPKRPGQIYTF. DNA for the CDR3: TGTGCCAGCAGCCCAAAACGGCCGGGACAAATCTACACCTTC.